Below, 18 T cell receptor beta chains from the same sample are listed, as sequenced in a study of CD8 T cells in ankylosing spondylitis. TCRdb reanalysed the 5' RACE reads using MiXCR and keeps one entry per CDR3 protein. Among 130,000 to 150,000 distinct CDR3 sequences listed, roughly 8.8% were seen once. The sample comprised synovial fluid, either unsorted or a sorted T cell fraction (not recorded which). The source of these receptors is a male donor with ankylosing spondylitis.

This clonotype was observed at least ten times. CDR3 coding DNA: TGTGCCAGCAGTTTCTCTAGCGGGGCCGAGCAGTACTTC. It translates to CASSFSSGAEQYF. The chain links TRBV6-6 to TRBJ2-7; 9 nucleotides align to TRBD2. Germline-derived CDR1 and CDR2 are MNHNY and SVGAGI (reference sequence). This CDR3 region has 13 residues. With V trimmed by 4 bases and J by 6 bases, 4 bases remained unmatched.

This clonotype was observed at least ten times. V usage is TRBV24-1 and J usage is TRBJ2-3, with TRBD2 identical over 11 bases. Trimming took 4 bases from V and 6 from J; bases not matched to a gene: 14. The CDR3 runs to 18 residues. Germline CDR1 reads KGHDR; CDR2 reads SFDVKD. CDR3 in DNA: TGTGCCACCAGTGACCTTACTAGCGGGGGAGGTATTGCGGATACGCAGTATTTT. Translating it yields CATSDLTSGGGIADTQYF.

This clonotype was counted ten times or more. The chain couples TRBV5-1 to TRBJ2-1, with TRBD2 as a possible D gene (5 bases). Germline V gene lookup returns CDR1 SGHRS and CDR2 YFSETQ. The CDR3 consists of 14 residues. With 0 bases removed from V and 7 bases from J, the gap between germline ends came to 11 bases. This CDR3 reads CASSLGVLANEQFF. For the CDR3, the DNA is TGCGCCAGCAGCTTGGGGGTTCTAGCTAATGAGCAGTTCTTC.

This clonotype occurred many times. The rearrangement joins TRBV12-3 or TRBV12-4 to TRBJ2-7, with a possible D match to TRBD1 (6 bases). Trimming shortened V by 1 base and J by 10 bases, and 14 bases separated the two germline ends. CDR3 size: 13 residues. CDR3 residues: CASSLGRQAFQYF. CDR3 DNA: TGTGCCAGCAGTTTAGGGAGACAGGCTTTTCAGTACTTC.

This clonotype has at least ten counts. The chain recombines TRBV7-2 with TRBJ1-2, with 8 bases identical to TRBD1. The germline V gene encodes CDR1 SGHTA and CDR2 FQGNSA. There are 14 residues in the CDR3. V lost 6 bases to trimming and J lost 2 bases; unmatched junction nucleotides: 5. The CDR3 DNA reads TGTGCCAGCAGTCCGAGACAGGGGAACTATGGCTACACCTTC. As protein: CASSPRQGNYGYTF.

This clonotype was detected ten times or more. The rearrangement links TRBV11-2 to TRBJ2-1, with D maybe TRBD2 (6 bases). Germline values: CDR1 SGHAT, CDR2 FQNNGV. The V end lost 4 bases, the J end lost 14 bases, and 21 bases lay between the germline ends. This CDR3 is 14 amino acids long. CDR3: CASSSPGTPGTKFF. CDR3 sequence (DNA): TGTGCCAGCAGCTCACCCGGGACTCCTGGAACGAAGTTCTTC.

The chain employs TRBV7-2 and TRBJ2-5; D unclear. V lost 4 bases, J lost 7 bases, and 13 bases lay in between. The germline CDR1 and CDR2 sequences are SGHTA and FQGNSA. The CDR3 has 13 amino acids. The CDR3 region is CASSYRPESTQYF. CDR3 DNA: TGTGCCAGCAGCTACCGCCCCGAGTCGACCCAGTACTTC.

This clonotype has ten or more counts. The chain uses TRBV5-1 and TRBJ2-7, with unresolved D. The CDR3 runs 13 residues. V lost 0 bases to trimming and J lost 2 bases, with 6 bases between them. Germline CDR1 SGHRS, CDR2 YFSETQ. The CDR3 DNA follows: TGCGCCAGCAGCTTGGACCGAACCTACGAGCAGTACTTC. It encodes CASSLDRTYEQYF.

This clonotype was seen a few times. The rearrangement joins TRBV4-3 to TRBJ2-5; D is possibly TRBD2 (6 bases). V dropped 0 bases and J dropped 2 bases, with 13 bases sitting between them. This CDR3 has 16 amino acids. Looked up from germline, CDR1 is LGHNA and CDR2 is YSLEER. The CDR3 DNA reads as TGCGCCAGCAGCCAAGAAGTACATAGCGGACAAGAGACCCAGTACTTC. Encoded protein: CASSQEVHSGQETQYF.

This clonotype occurred many times. The V gene is TRBV20-1, the J gene TRBJ2-7; D perhaps matches TRBD1 (6 bases). V lost 6 bases and J 5 bases, leaving 14 bases between the germline ends. Germline CDR1 reads DFQATT; CDR2 reads SNEGSKA (reference sequence). This CDR3 is 12 amino acids long. CDR3 sequence: CSAAGDKNEQYF. CDR3 nucleotides: TGCAGTGCCGCAGGGGATAAGAACGAGCAGTACTTC.

This clonotype has at least ten counts. V is TRBV6-1 and J is TRBJ1-6; D unclear. The ends were cut back, 4 bases at V and 8 bases at J, with 3 bases in the middle. The CDR3 contains 11 residues. Germline CDR1 reads MNHNS; CDR2 reads SASEGT. In DNA form, the CDR3 reads TGTGCCAGCAGTGGCCATTCACCCCTCCACTTT. This encodes CASSGHSPLHF.

This clonotype was observed at least ten times. CDR3 sequence reads: CASSPSGPLAAEDGYTF. As DNA, the CDR3 is TGTGCCAGCAGCCCATCCGGGCCGTTGGCCGCTGAAGATGGCTACACCTTC. V and J are TRBV12-3 or TRBV12-4 and TRBJ1-2, with unresolved D. The CDR3 extends over 17 amino acids. V gave up 6 bases and J gave up 6 bases, with 26 bases separating them.

The sample holds many counts of this clonotype. This rearrangement joins TRBV10-3 to TRBJ1-1; D unclear. CDR3 length: 13 amino acids. V gave up 6 bases and J gave up 4 bases, with 12 bases separating them. CDR1 is ENHRY, CDR2 SYGVKD, per germline. CDR3 sequence reads: CAIRDPQVTEAFF. CDR3 nucleotide sequence: TGTGCCATCAGGGACCCCCAAGTCACTGAAGCTTTCTTT.

This clonotype occurred a few times. The rearrangement joins TRBV5-1 to TRBJ2-1, with 7 bases lining up with TRBD2. Germline V gives CDR1 SGHRS, CDR2 YFSETQ. The CDR3 length is 16 residues. V dropped 0 bases and J dropped 5; count of bases not matched to a gene: 8. The CDR3 sequence is CASSLVTSVGNNEQFF. CDR3 DNA sequence: TGCGCCAGCAGCTTGGTTACTAGCGTGGGCAACAATGAGCAGTTCTTC.

The table lists this clonotype with many counts. The gene calls are TRBV6-5 and TRBJ1-6; 8 bases line up with TRBD1. Germline assignment: CDR1 MNHEY and CDR2 SVGAGI. The length of the CDR3 is 18 residues. Trimming at V came to 4 bases and at J to 3 bases, leaving 11 bases not matched to a gene. Written as DNA, the CDR3 is TGTGCCAGCAGTTCACCGGGGGGCGGGACAGGCTATAATTCACCCCTCCACTTT. It specifies CASSSPGGGTGYNSPLHF.

The V gene is TRBV3-1, the J gene TRBJ2-5; D not resolved. The V end lost 4 bases, the J end lost 10 bases, and 16 bases lay between the germline ends. Germline-derived CDR1 and CDR2 are LGHDT and YNNKEL (reference sequence). The CDR3 contains 13 residues. CDR3 bases: TGTGCCAGCAGCCCCCGTGGCTTCTCAGGCCAGTACTTC. It yields the protein CASSPRGFSGQYF.

There are many counts of this clonotype. J is TRBJ1-2 and V is TRBV4-1; D perhaps matches TRBD1 (5 bases). This CDR3 spans 15 amino acids. V was trimmed by 0 bases and J by 4 bases, leaving 12 bases between them. The germline V gene encodes CDR1 MGHRA and CDR2 YSYEKL. For the CDR3, the DNA is TGCGCCAGCAGCCAAGACTCGCGGGACGGCTATGGCTACACCTTC. Protein product: CASSQDSRDGYGYTF.

This clonotype came up many times. The chain carries TRBV5-1 and TRBJ2-1; no clear D gene. Trimming left V 3 bases short and J 7 bases short, with 14 bases between. Per the germline V gene, CDR1 is SGHRS and CDR2 is YFSETQ. The CDR3 loop spans 14 amino acids. The DNA for the CDR3 is TGCGCCAGCAGCTCCCTAGGTAGTTTAAATGAGCAGTTCTTC. It codes for CASSSLGSLNEQFF.